These 2 T cell receptor beta chains came from one sample sequenced in a study of cytomegalovirus exposure and HLA in healthy donors. Primers: 60 Vbeta forward and 13 Jbeta reverse. Sequenced by immunoSEQ multiplex PCR; TCRdb stores in-frame clones only, minus some. This sample has about 160,000 clones, with approximately 78% found just once. Sequenced sample: PBMCs. These receptors originate from a woman aged 18-29 years in good health and CMV-seronegative.

The chain links TRBV18 to TRBJ2-7; 7 nucleotides align to TRBD1. The CDR3 is 15 residues long. CDR1 and CDR2 (germline): KGHSH, LQKENI. The V segment lost 4 bases and the J segment 5 bases; nucleotides outside the gene matches: 11. CDR3 DNA: TGTGCCAGCTCACGGGGGAGACAGGGAAAAGACGAGCAGTACTTC. Translating it yields CASSRGRQGKDEQYF.

This chain joins TRBV7-9 and TRBJ2-7; D call uncertain. Germline V gene lookup returns CDR1 SEHNR and CDR2 FQNEAQ (reference sequence). Trimming shortened V by 1 base and J by 6 bases, and 7 bases separated the two germline ends. The CDR3 covers 12 residues. The CDR3 loop is CASSLVRGEQYF. The CDR3 DNA follows: TGTGCCAGCAGCTTAGTACGAGGCGAGCAGTACTTC.